This T cell receptor beta chain emerged from a study of OX40 agonist ivuxolimab in advanced cancers. Study context: A male proportion of over 70% was recorded, with mean age 60 years and range roughly 23 to 79. Treatment received earlier with anti-PD-1, anti-PD-L1 or anti-CTLA-4 agents was allowed, and more than 30% had some.

Per germline, CDR1 LNHDA and CDR2 SQIVND (reference sequence). Germline trimming cut 6 bases from V and 0 bases from J; bases unmatched to any gene: 6. This CDR3 region has 16 residues. Study-level findings and limits: Both blood CD4+ and CD8+ T cells showed clonal growth by week 6 at 0.1 to 3.0 mg/kg.

In its sample, this clone was seen once. Its antigen is currently unknown. This table comes from immunoSEQ multiplex PCR, and its TCRdb copy is limited to in-frame clones, with some not included. The sample has just over 50,000 clones; around nine tenths are singletons. The sequencing used CD4+ or CD8+ T cells sorted from blood, collected in a trial of the OX40 agonist ivuxolimab. This TCR came from an adult with an advanced solid tumor such as melanoma, head and neck, liver or kidney cancer. The V call is TRBV19, the J call TRBJ2-1; 9 nucleotides align to TRBD2. CDR3 sequence reads: CASRDWREGSYNEQFF. The CDR3 coding sequence is TGTGCCAGTAGAGATTGGCGGGAGGGCTCCTACAATGAGCAGTTCTTC.